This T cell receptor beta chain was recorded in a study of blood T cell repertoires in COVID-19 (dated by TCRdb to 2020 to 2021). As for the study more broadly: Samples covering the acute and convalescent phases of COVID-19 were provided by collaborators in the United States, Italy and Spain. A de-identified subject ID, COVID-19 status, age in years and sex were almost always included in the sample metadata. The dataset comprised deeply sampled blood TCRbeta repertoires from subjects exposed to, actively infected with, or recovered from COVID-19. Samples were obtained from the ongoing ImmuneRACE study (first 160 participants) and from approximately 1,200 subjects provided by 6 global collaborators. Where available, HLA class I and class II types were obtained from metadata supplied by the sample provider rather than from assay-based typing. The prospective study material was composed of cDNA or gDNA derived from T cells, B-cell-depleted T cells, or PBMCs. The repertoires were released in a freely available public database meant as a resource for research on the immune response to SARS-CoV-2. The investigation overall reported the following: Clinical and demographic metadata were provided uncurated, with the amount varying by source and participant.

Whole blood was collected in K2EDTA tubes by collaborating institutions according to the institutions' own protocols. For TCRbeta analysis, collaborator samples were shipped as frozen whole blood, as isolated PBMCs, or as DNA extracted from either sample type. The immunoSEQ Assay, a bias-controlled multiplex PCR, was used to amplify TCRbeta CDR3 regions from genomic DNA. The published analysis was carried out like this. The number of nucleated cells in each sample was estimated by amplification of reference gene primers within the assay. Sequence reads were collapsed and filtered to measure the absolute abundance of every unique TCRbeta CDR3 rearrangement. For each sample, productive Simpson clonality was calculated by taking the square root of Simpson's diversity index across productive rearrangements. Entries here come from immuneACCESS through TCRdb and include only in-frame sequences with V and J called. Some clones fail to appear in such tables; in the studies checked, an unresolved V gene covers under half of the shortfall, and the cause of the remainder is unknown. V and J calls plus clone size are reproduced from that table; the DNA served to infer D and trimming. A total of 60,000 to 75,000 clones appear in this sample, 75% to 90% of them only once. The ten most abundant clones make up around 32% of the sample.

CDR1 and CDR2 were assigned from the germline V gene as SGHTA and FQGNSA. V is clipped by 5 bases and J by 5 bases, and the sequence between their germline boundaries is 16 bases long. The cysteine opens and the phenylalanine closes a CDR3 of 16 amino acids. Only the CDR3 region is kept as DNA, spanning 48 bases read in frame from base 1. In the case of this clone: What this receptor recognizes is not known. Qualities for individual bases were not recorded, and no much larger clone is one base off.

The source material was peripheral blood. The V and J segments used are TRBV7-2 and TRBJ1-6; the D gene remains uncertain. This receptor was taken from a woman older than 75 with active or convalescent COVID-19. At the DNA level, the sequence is TGTGCCAGCAGCGTGTTGAGGCGAGGGAATAATTCACCCCTCCACTTT. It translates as CASSVLRRGNNSPLHF. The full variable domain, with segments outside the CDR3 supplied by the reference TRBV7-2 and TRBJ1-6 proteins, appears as GAGVSQSPSNKVTEKGKDVELRCDPISGHTALYWYRQSLGQGLEFLIYFQGNSAPDKSGLPSDRFSAERTGGSVSTLTIQRTQQEDSAVYLCASSVLRRGNNSPLHFGNGTRLTVT.